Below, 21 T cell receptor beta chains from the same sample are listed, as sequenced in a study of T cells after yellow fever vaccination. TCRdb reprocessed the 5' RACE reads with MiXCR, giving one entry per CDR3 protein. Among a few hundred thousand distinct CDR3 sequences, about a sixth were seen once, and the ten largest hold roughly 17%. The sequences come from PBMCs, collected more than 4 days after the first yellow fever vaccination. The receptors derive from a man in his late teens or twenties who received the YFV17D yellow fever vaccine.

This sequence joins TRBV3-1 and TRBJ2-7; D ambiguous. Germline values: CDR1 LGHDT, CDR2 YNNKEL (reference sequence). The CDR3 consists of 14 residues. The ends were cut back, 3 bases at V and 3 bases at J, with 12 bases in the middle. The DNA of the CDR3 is TGTGCCAGCAGCCAGACCGGGTCCAACTACGAGCAGTACTTC. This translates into CASSQTGSNYEQYF.

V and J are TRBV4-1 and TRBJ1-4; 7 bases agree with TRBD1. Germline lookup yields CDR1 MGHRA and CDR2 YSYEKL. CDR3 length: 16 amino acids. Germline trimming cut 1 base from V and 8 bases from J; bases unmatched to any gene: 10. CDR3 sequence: CASSQGLGQLGEKLFF. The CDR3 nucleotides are TGCGCCAGCAGCCAAGGATTGGGACAGTTGGGCGAAAAACTGTTTTTT.

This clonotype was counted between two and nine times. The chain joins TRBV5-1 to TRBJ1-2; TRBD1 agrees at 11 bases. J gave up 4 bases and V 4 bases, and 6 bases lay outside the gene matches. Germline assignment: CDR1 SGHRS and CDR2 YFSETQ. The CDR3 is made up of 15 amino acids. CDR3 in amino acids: CASSRGQGVRYGYTF. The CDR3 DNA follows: TGCGCCAGCAGCCGGGGACAGGGGGTCCGCTATGGCTACACCTTC. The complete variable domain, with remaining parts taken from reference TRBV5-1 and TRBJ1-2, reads KAGVTQTPRYLIKTRGQQVTLSCSPISGHRSVSWYQQTPGQGLQFLFEYFSETQRNKGNFPGRFSGRQFSNSRSEMNVSTLELGDSALYLCASSRGQGVRYGYTFGSGTRLTVV.

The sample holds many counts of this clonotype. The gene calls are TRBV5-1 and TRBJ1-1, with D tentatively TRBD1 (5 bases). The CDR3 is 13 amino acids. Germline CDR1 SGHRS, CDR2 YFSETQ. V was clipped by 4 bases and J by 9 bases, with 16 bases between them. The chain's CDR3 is CASSRIGAEKAFF. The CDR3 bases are TGCGCCAGCAGCCGGATAGGGGCAGAGAAAGCTTTCTTT.

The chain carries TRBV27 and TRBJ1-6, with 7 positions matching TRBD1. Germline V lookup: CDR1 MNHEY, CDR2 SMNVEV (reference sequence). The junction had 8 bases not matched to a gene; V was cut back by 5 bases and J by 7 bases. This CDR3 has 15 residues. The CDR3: CASSILGGGNSPLHF. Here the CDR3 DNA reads TGTGCCAGCAGTATACTAGGAGGGGGCAATTCACCCCTCCACTTT.

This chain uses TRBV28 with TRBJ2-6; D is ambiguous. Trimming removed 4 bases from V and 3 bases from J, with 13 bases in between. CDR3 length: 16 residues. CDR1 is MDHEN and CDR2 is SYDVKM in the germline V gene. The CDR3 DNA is TGTGCCAGCAGTTCGTACTGGACCGTTGGGGCCAACGTCCTGACTTTC. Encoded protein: CASSSYWTVGANVLTF.

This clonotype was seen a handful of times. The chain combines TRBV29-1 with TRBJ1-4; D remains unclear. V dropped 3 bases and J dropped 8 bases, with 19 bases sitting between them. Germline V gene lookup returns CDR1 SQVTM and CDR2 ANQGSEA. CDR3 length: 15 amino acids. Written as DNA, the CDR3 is TGCAGCGTTGACCCGGGGTTGTACTTCGGGGAAAAACTGTTTTTT. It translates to CSVDPGLYFGEKLFF.

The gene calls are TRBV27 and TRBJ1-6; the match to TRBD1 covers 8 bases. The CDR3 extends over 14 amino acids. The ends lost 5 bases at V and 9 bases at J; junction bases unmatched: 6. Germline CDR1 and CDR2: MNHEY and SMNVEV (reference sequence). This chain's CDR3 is CASSKTGAISPLHF. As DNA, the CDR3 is TGTGCCAGCAGTAAGACAGGGGCCATTTCACCCCTCCACTTT.

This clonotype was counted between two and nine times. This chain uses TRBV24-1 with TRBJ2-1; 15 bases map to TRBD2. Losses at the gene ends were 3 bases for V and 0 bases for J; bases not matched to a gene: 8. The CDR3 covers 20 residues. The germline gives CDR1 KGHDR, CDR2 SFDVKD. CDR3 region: CATSDTPGLAGGPSYNEQFF. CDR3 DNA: TGTGCCACCAGTGATACGCCGGGACTAGCGGGGGGCCCCTCCTACAATGAGCAGTTCTTC.

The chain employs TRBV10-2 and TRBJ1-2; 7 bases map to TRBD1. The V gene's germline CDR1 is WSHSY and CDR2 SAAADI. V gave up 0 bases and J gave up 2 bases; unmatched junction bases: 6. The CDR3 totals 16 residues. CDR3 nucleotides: TGCGCCAGCAGTGAGTCGTGGCAGGGGGTCAACTATGGCTACACCTTC. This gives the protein CASSESWQGVNYGYTF.

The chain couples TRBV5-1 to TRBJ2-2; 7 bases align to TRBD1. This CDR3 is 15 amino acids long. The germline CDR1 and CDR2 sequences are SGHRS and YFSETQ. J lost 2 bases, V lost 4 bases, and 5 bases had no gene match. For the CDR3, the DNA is TGCGCCAGCAGCGCCCGGACAGGAAACACCGGGGAGCTGTTTTTT. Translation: CASSARTGNTGELFF.

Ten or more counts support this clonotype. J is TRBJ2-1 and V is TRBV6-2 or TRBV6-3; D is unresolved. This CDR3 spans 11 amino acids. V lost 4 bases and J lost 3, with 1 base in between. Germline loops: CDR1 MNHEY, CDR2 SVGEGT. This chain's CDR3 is CASSFYNEQFF. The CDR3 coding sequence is TGTGCCAGCAGTTTCTACAATGAGCAGTTCTTC.

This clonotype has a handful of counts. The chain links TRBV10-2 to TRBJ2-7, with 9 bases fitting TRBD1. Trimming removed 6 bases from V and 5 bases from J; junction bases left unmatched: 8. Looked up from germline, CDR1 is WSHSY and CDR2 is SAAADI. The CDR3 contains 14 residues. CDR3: CASSTPRTGDEQYF. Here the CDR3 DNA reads TGCGCCAGCAGCACGCCTCGGACAGGGGACGAGCAGTACTTC.

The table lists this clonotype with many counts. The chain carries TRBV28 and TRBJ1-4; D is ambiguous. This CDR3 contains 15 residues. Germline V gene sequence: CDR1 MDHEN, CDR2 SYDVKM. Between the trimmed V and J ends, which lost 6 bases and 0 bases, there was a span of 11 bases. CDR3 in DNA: TGTGCCAGCAGGACGACGGGAGCAACTAATGAAAAACTGTTTTTT. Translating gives CASRTTGATNEKLFF.

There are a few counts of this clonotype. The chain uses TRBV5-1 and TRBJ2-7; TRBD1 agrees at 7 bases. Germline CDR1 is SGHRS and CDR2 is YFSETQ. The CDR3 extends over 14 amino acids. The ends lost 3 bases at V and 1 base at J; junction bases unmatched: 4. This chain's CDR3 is CASSYGQESYEQYF. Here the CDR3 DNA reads TGCGCCAGCAGCTACGGACAGGAGTCCTACGAGCAGTACTTC.

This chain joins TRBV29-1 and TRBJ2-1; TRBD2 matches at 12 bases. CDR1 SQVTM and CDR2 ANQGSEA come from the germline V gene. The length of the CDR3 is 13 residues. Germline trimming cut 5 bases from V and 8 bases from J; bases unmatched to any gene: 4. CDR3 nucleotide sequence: TGCAGCGTTACTAGCGGGGGGTTCGATGAGCAGTTCTTC. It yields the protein CSVTSGGFDEQFF.

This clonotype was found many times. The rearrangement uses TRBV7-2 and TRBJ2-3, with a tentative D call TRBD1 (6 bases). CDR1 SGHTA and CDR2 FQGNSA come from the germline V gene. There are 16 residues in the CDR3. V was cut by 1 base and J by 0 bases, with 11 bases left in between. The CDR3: CASSLGDRLSTDTQYF. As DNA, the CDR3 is TGTGCCAGCAGCTTAGGAGACAGGCTTAGCACAGATACGCAGTATTTT.

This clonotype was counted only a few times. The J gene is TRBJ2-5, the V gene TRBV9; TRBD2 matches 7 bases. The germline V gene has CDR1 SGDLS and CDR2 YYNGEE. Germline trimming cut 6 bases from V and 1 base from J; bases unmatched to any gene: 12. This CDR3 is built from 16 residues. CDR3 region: CASNGGSGGIQETQYF. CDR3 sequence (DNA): TGTGCCAGCAACGGAGGGTCCGGGGGGATCCAAGAGACCCAGTACTTC.

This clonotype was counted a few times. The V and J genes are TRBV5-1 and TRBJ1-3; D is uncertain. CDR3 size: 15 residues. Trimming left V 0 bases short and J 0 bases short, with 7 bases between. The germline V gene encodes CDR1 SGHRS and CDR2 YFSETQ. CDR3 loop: CASSLAANSGNTIYF. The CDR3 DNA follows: TGCGCCAGCAGCTTGGCGGCTAACTCTGGAAACACCATATATTTT.

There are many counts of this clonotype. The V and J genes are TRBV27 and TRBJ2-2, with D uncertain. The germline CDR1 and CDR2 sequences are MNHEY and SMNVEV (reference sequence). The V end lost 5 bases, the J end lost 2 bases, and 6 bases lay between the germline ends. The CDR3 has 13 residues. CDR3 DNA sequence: TGTGCCAGCAGTCACAGAAACACCGGGGAGCTGTTTTTT. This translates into CASSHRNTGELFF.

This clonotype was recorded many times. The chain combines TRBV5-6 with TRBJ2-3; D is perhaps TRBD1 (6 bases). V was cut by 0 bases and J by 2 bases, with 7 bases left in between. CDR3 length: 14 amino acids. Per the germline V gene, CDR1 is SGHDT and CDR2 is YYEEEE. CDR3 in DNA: TGTGCCAGCAGCTTGGACAGGGACACAGATACGCAGTATTTT. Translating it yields CASSLDRDTDTQYF. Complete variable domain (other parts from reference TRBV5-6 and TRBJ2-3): DAGVTQSPTHLIKTRGQQVTLRCSPKSGHDTVSWYQQALGQGPQFIFQYYEEEERQRGNFPDRFSGHQFPNYSSELNVNALLLGDSALYLCASSLDRDTDTQYFGPGTRLTVL.